This T cell receptor (beta chain) stems from a study of blood T cell repertoires in COVID-19 (dated by TCRdb to the early 2020s). About the full investigation: Samples covering the acute and convalescent phases of COVID-19 were provided by collaborators in the United States, Italy and Spain. The prospective study material was composed of cDNA or gDNA derived from T cells, B-cell-depleted T cells, or PBMCs. Subjects who had been exposed to COVID-19, were actively infected with it, or had recovered from it provided the deeply sampled blood TCRbeta repertoires that made up the dataset. The repertoires were released in a freely available public database meant as a resource for research on the immune response to SARS-CoV-2. Samples came from the ongoing ImmuneRACE study (first 160 participants) plus 1,254 subjects from 6 global collaborators. The sample metadata nearly always contained a de-identified subject ID, COVID-19 status, age in years and sex. Where available, HLA class I and class II types were taken from metadata supplied by the sample provider and were not determined by assay-based typing.

The immunoSEQ Assay, a bias-controlled multiplex PCR, was used to amplify TCRbeta CDR3 regions from genomic DNA. Processing in the source paper ran as follows. Nucleated cell counts per sample were estimated from amplification of reference gene primers within the assay. To quantify the absolute abundance of each unique TCRbeta CDR3 rearrangement, sequence reads were collapsed and filtered. Productive Simpson clonality was computed per sample as the square root of Simpson's diversity index over productive rearrangements. In TCRdb, the immuneACCESS table is reduced to in-frame sequences with V and J assigned. These tables do not hold every clone; where another copy was compared, an unresolved V gene accounts for under half, and the others remain unexplained. D and trimming come from the DNA, and the V and J calls and clone size come from that table. The sample yields fewer than 400,000 clones; 85% were counted once. The ten largest make up roughly 3.9% of the sample.

Whole blood was collected in K2EDTA tubes by collaborating institutions according to the institutions' own protocols. For TCRbeta analysis, collaborator samples were shipped as frozen whole blood, as isolated PBMCs, or as DNA extracted from either sample type. Broader findings and caveats from the paper: The amount of clinical and demographic metadata varied by source and participant and was provided uncurated.

For this chain, trimming is 4 bases at the V end and 8 bases at the J end, and the number of junction bases without a gene match is 9. Reading from cysteine to phenylalanine, the CDR3 counts 15 amino acids. The CDR3 DNA has 45 bases and is translated from base 1. CDR1 is given as SGHDN and CDR2 as FVKESK, both from the germline V gene. Concerning this clone: What this receptor recognizes is not known. The input lacks base qualities; no much larger clone sits a single base away.

The chain is made from TRBV14 and TRBJ2-1; TRBD1 aligns with 9 central bases. The sequence was obtained from a woman under 30 with acute or convalescent COVID-19. Sequencing input: peripheral blood. The sequenced DNA is TGTGCCAGCAGCCTCGCCGGGACAGGGCAACATGAGCAGTTCTTC. Protein translation: CASSLAGTGQHEQFF.